Below are 5 T cell receptor beta chains sequenced from a single sample in a study of PD-L1 blockade in urothelial cancer. TCRdb's copy holds only in-frame clones and misses some; the assay was immunoSEQ multiplex PCR. The sample includes about 95,000 clones, around 90% of them seen just once. The time point was: pretreatment peripheral blood. Sequenced here: PBMCs, sampled around atezolizumab (anti-PD-L1) treatment. Receptors originate from a man in his sixties with urothelial cancer.

CDR3 nucleotide sequence: TGTGCCAGCAGCTTAGCACTGAGCTCTGGAAACACCATATATTTT. This encodes CASSLALSSGNTIYF. The J gene is TRBJ1-3, the V gene TRBV7-2; unclear D gene. The CDR3 is 15 residues long. V shed 0 bases and J shed 0 bases, with 6 bases lying between them. Germline values: CDR1 SGHTA, CDR2 FQGNSA.

The CDR3 here is CASTPTGRETQYF. CDR3 in DNA: TGTGCCAGCACCCCGACAGGTCGGGAGACCCAGTACTTC. The chain is built from TRBV25-1 and TRBJ2-5; D is perhaps TRBD1 (6 bases). Germline V CDR1 and CDR2: MGHDK, SYGVNS. This CDR3 is 13 amino acids long. Trimming removed 7 bases from V and 5 bases from J, with 14 bases in between.

This sequence joins TRBV9 and TRBJ2-3; TRBD2 matches 7 bases. CDR3 length equals 15 residues. Germline V CDR1 and CDR2: SGDLS, YYNGEE. With 2 bases clipped from V and 3 bases from J, the junction kept 6 bases outside the gene matches. CDR3 sequence reads: CASSVWSGLTDTQYF. CDR3 bases: TGTGCCAGCAGCGTTTGGTCGGGACTAACAGATACGCAGTATTTT.

This clone was found once. The rearrangement uses TRBV7-9 and TRBJ2-7; 12 positions agree with TRBD1. The junction had 14 bases not matched to a gene; V was cut back by 5 bases and J by 3 bases. The germline gives CDR1 SEHNR, CDR2 FQNEAQ (reference sequence). This CDR3 spans 18 amino acids. The CDR3 DNA follows: TGTGCCAGCAGCCAAGGAGAAGACCGGGACAGGGGGCACTACGAGCAGTACTTC. Residues: CASSQGEDRDRGHYEQYF.

The V call is TRBV4-3, the J call TRBJ2-2; tentative D call: TRBD2 (6 bases). Germline CDR1 is LGHNA and CDR2 is YSLEER. Deletions cut 2 bases from V and 6 bases from J, with 7 bases between. CDR3 length equals 13 residues. The CDR3 nucleotides are TGCGCCAGCAGCCAATCGGGAGCCGGGGAGCTGTTTTTT. It yields the protein CASSQSGAGELFF.